A selection of T cell receptor beta chains follows, all from one sample in a study of T cells in localized non-small cell lung cancer. The table came from immunoSEQ multiplex PCR; TCRdb's copy has only in-frame clones and leaves some out. The data hold tens of thousands of clones, with roughly 91% observed a single time. Sample: PBMCs, taken before any cancer treatment. The receptors were gathered from a woman between 35 and 70 years old with stage II lung adenocarcinoma. Each CDR3 is given with its conserved first and last residue. The order of the fields is J gene, V gene, CDR3 protein.

>TRBJ2-2|TRBV11-2
CASSLGTNTGELFF
>TRBJ2-1|TRBV9
CASSARDSGSYNEQFF
>TRBJ1-5|TRBV9
CASSVGPAVLSNQPQHF
>TRBJ1-1|TRBV15
CATSRVAEAFF
>TRBJ2-7|TRBV6-5
CASSLVSSGGNYEQYF
>TRBJ1-1|TRBV6-1
CASTSQRRNTEAFF
>TRBJ1-2|TRBV6-1
CASIRGQGSDGYTF
>TRBJ2-1|TRBV7-7
CASSSPLAERRNEQFF
>TRBJ1-2|TRBV5-1
CASSFSGDTENGYTF
>TRBJ1-1|TRBV6-6
CASASWDRGLTEAFF
>TRBJ2-4|TRBV5-1
CASRKFGQAVDIQYF
>TRBJ2-2|TRBV11-1
CASSLVGSWGTGELFF
>TRBJ2-1|TRBV10-3
CAISEGRGPYNEQFF
>TRBJ2-3|TRBV7-9
CASSPILAGAEQDTQYF
>TRBJ2-3|TRBV20-1
CSAKSLDTQYF
>TRBJ1-5|TRBV9
CASSPDRSGNQPQHF
>TRBJ2-2|TRBV15
CATSRGVTNANTGELFF
>TRBJ1-6|TRBV28
CASSSPAGGSSPLHF
>TRBJ1-2|TRBV28
CASSWGSGQDYGYTF
>TRBJ2-7|TRBV9
CASSGTRDHEQYF
>TRBJ1-2|TRBV7-9
CASSLAISQVGYTF
>TRBJ2-5|TRBV5-6
CASSTNGGDGETQYF
>TRBJ2-1|TRBV7-9
CASSKRDRGPDHEQFF
>TRBJ2-4|TRBV2
CASSTGTGETKNIQYF
>TRBJ2-3|TRBV6-5
CASSTGTGGPDTQYF